This T cell receptor (beta chain) is drawn from a study of cytomegalovirus exposure and HLA in healthy donors. Across the whole study: A previous analysis identified 117 million unique TCR beta sequences derived from 180 million or so T cells. Study conclusions and caveats: Earlier analysis looked at TCR beta V segments, and most were productive about 90% or about 30% of the time.

This CDR3 contains 14 residues. Germline V gene lookup returns CDR1 MDHEN and CDR2 SYDVKM. The V gene lost 3 bases and the J gene lost 0 bases, with 9 bases spanning the gap. PCR involved 60 Vbeta and 13 Jbeta primers. Here immunoSEQ multiplex PCR was the method, and the copy in TCRdb shows in-frame clones only, minus some. Its table records approximately 110,000 clones. To note about this clone: Its antigen is not identified.

The chain is built from TRBV28 and TRBJ2-7; D remains ambiguous. The material sequenced was PBMCs. The receptor comes from a man aged 25-40 years in good health and CMV-seronegative. The chain's CDR3 is CASSFRVYSYEQYF. The CDR3, as DNA: TGTGCCAGCAGTTTCCGGGTCTACTCCTACGAGCAGTACTTC.